Shown below are 15 T cell receptor beta chains from a single sample sequenced in a study of shared clonotypes between healthy human individuals. The data were produced by immunoSEQ multiplex PCR, yet TCRdb's version contains in-frame clones alone and is incomplete. The sample lists millions of clones, roughly 94% occurring once. Material: naive CD4+ T cells sorted from blood. Described subset: CD45RA+ positively selected. Receptors were obtained from a man younger than 35 in good health.

CDR3 in amino acids: CASSEFSGLSTDTQYF. CDR3 sequence (DNA): TGCGCCAGCAGTGAGTTTAGCGGACTTAGCACAGATACGCAGTATTTT. The J gene is TRBJ2-3, the V gene TRBV10-1; possibly TRBD2 for D (6 bases). Trimming stripped 1 base from V and 0 bases from J, with 11 bases between. CDR3 length: 16 amino acids. The germline CDR1 and CDR2 sequences are WNHNN and SYGVQD (reference sequence).

This sequence joins TRBV2 and TRBJ2-1; TRBD2 aligns across 8 bases. V gave up 5 bases and J gave up 1 base; unmatched junction bases: 4. The CDR3 is 15 amino acids. Germline-derived CDR1 and CDR2 are SNHLY and FYNNEI. Here the CDR3 reads CASSRSGGSYNEQFF. The CDR3 DNA reads as TGTGCCAGCAGTCGGAGCGGGGGATCCTACAATGAGCAGTTCTTC.

This clone was detected once. The CDR3 nucleotides are TGTGCCAGCAGCTCTTCCCGGGACAGGGGAATCGACGAGCAGTACTTC. Translated: CASSSSRDRGIDEQYF. V is TRBV13 and J is TRBJ2-7; 10 bases line up with TRBD1. The V gene end was trimmed by 4 bases and the J gene end by 5 bases; junction bases not matched to a gene: 11. This CDR3 is built from 16 residues. Germline-derived CDR1 and CDR2 are PRHDT and FYEKMQ (reference sequence).

The chain is built from TRBV7-9 and TRBJ1-6; D gene ambiguous. CDR1 is SEHNR, CDR2 FQNEAQ, per germline (reference sequence). The CDR3 runs to 12 residues. V dropped 3 bases and J dropped 11 bases, with 8 bases sitting between them. The DNA for the CDR3 is TGTGCCAGCAGCTTGTCCATCCCACCCCTCCACTTT. Amino acids: CASSLSIPPLHF.

The rearrangement uses TRBV11-2 and TRBJ2-2; tentatively, D is TRBD1 (5 bases). The V and J ends lost 0 bases and 1 base respectively, with 6 bases between them. Germline CDR1 is SGHAT and CDR2 is FQNNGV. The CDR3 length is 15 residues. In DNA, the CDR3 is TGTGCCAGCAGCTTAGAACAGGTGAACACCGGGGAGCTGTTTTTT. This translates into CASSLEQVNTGELFF.

V usage is TRBV2 and J usage is TRBJ2-1, with 8 bases identical to TRBD2. The CDR3 is 13 amino acids. Germline CDR1 reads SNHLY; CDR2 reads FYNNEI. V lost 6 bases to trimming and J lost 6 bases; unmatched junction nucleotides: 4. The CDR3 loop is CASRREVSNEQFF. Written as DNA, the CDR3 is TGTGCCAGCAGGCGGGAGGTTTCCAATGAGCAGTTCTTC.

V usage is TRBV27 and J usage is TRBJ2-1, with unresolved D. CDR1 is MNHEY, CDR2 SMNVEV, per germline (reference sequence). This CDR3 spans 13 amino acids. V lost 2 bases, J lost 9 bases, and 11 bases lay in between. DNA for the CDR3: TGTGCCAGCAGTTTACTCAGCAGCAGTGAGCAGTTCTTC. This gives the protein CASSLLSSSEQFF.

The CDR3 here is CASSAGTGNQPQHF. The DNA of the CDR3 is TGTGCCAGTAGTGCCGGGACAGGGAATCAGCCCCAGCATTTT. The V call is TRBV19, the J call TRBJ1-5; TRBD1 matches at 9 bases. Per the germline V gene, CDR1 is LNHDA and CDR2 is SQIVND (reference sequence). The CDR3 runs to 14 residues. V shed 5 bases, J shed 4 bases, and the junction held 3 bases outside the gene matches. The full variable domain, completed using reference TRBV19 and TRBJ1-5, is DGGITQSPKYLFRKEGQNVTLSCEQNLNHDAMYWYRQDPGQGLRLIYYSQIVNDFQKGDIAEGYSVSREKKESFPLTVTSAQKNPTAFYLCASSAGTGNQPQHFGDGTRLSIL.

This clone occurred once. The CDR3 spells CASSQVDTRSYNEQFF. The CDR3 DNA follows: TGCGCCAGCAGCCAAGTAGACACACGCTCCTACAATGAGCAGTTCTTC. This chain connects TRBV4-1 to TRBJ2-1; D call uncertain. Germline CDR1 reads MGHRA; CDR2 reads YSYEKL. CDR3 length: 16 amino acids. V lost 1 base to trimming and J lost 0 bases, with 10 bases between them.

The chain employs TRBV5-1 and TRBJ2-3; 7 bases line up with TRBD2. The CDR3 consists of 15 residues. V was pared by 6 bases and J by 2 bases, with 9 bases of the junction left unmatched. Germline V lookup: CDR1 SGHRS, CDR2 YFSETQ. CDR3 sequence (DNA): TGCGCCAGCAAAGGGGCGGGGGACTTCACAGATACGCAGTATTTT. This gives the protein CASKGAGDFTDTQYF.

This rearrangement joins TRBV11-2 to TRBJ2-7, with D perhaps assigned TRBD1 or TRBD2 (5 bases each). This CDR3 has 15 amino acids. The V gene's germline CDR1 is SGHAT and CDR2 FQNNGV. The V end was cut by 5 bases, the J end by 2 bases, with 16 bases between. The CDR3 DNA reads TGTGCCAGCAGCGGACCGGGACCTTCCGCCTACGAGCAGTACTTC. Its translation is CASSGPGPSAYEQYF.

The rearrangement uses TRBV18 and TRBJ1-2, with 10 bases lining up with TRBD1. The CDR3 has 15 residues. Germline CDR1 reads KGHSH; CDR2 reads LQKENI. V lost 3 bases, J lost 10 bases, and 11 bases stayed unmatched. CDR3 region: CASSPTPGQGIVYTF. The CDR3 DNA is TGTGCCAGCTCACCCACACCGGGACAGGGGATCGTCTACACCTTC.

The rearrangement links TRBV7-3 to TRBJ2-5, with TRBD1 matching 7 bases. Germline V gives CDR1 SGHTA, CDR2 FQGTGA. V dropped 5 bases and J dropped 4; count of bases not matched to a gene: 4. This CDR3 contains 13 residues. CDR3 in amino acids: CASSQNRGETQYF. CDR3 in DNA: TGTGCCAGCAGCCAAAACAGGGGAGAGACCCAGTACTTC. Using reference TRBV7-3 and TRBJ2-5 for the parts outside the CDR3, the full variable domain is GAGVSQTPSNKVTEKGKYVELRCDPISGHTALYWYRQSLGQGPEFLIYFQGTGAADDSGLPNDRFFAVRPEGSVSTLKIQRTERGDSAVYLCASSQNRGETQYFGPGTRLLVL.

With regard to this clone: The sample contains more than one DNA sequence encoding this CDR3. CDR3 amino acids: CASSLGPGGYEQYF. CDR3 nucleotides: TGTGCCAGCAGCTTGGGACCGGGAGGATACGAGCAGTACTTC. The chain joins TRBV5-6 to TRBJ2-7, with 7 bases matching TRBD2. J gave up 4 bases and V 0 bases, and 4 bases lay outside the gene matches. Germline CDR1 SGHDT, CDR2 YYEEEE. This CDR3 comprises 14 residues.

The sample holds one count of this clone. The chain has TRBV5-6 and TRBJ2-7, with a weak D call TRBD2 (6 bases). The CDR3 extends over 16 amino acids. V was pared by 4 bases and J by 3 bases, with 20 bases between. Germline lookup yields CDR1 SGHDT and CDR2 YYEEEE. CDR3: CASSQTGLKVLYEQYF. The CDR3 bases are TGTGCCAGCAGCCAAACGGGACTCAAGGTCCTCTACGAGCAGTACTTC.